This T cell receptor beta chain is drawn from a study of regulatory T cells in long-lasting Graves disease. Arm-PCR with iRepertoire HTBI primers amplified the CDR3 regions for these TCR beta libraries. One entry per CDR3 protein, called by TCRdb with MiXCR from the multiplex PCR reads. Of about 320,000 distinct CDR3 sequences in the sample, 18% are singletons; the top ten hold about 38%. Documented time point: newly diagnosed GD, antithyroid drugs for less than 3 months. Preparation of the TCR library used RNA extracted from PBMCs. In this sample, this clonotype turned up many times. Its target is not known. A junction end diverges from the germline sequence, so it may reflect a read error. The study, taken as a whole, reports: The persistent group shared some 2,700 public clonotypes, more than the approximately 930 shared by new patients.

This material consisted of peripheral blood mononuclear cells (PBMCs), taken at new diagnosis, from a patient treated with antithyroid drugs. The sequence came from a female donor with Graves disease.

CDR3 loop: CASSPSGQVPGRAGFF. In DNA, the CDR3 is TGTGCCAGCAGCCCCTCCGGACAGGTCCCCGGGAGGGCCGGTTTTTTC. V and J are TRBV7-9 and TRBJ2-5; possibly TRBD2 for D (8 bases). Per the germline V gene, CDR1 is SEHNR and CDR2 is FQNEAQ (reference sequence). The CDR3 is 16 amino acids.